A selection of T cell receptor beta chains follows, all from one sample in a study of blood T cell repertoires in COVID-19. Profiled with immunoSEQ multiplex PCR; TCRdb holds only in-frame clones, not every one. Counted here are tens of thousands of clones, about 89% occurring once; the ten biggest clones make up 2.7%. Sequencing used peripheral blood. The receptors stem from a man aged 50 to 59 with COVID-19, enrolled during active disease. Each CDR3 is given without its conserved first and last residue. Fields, in order: V gene, J gene, CDR3 protein.

TRBV7-7	TRBJ2-5	ASSLGGRLAGGLETQY
TRBV7-2	TRBJ2-6	ASSLIISGANVLT
TRBV29-1	TRBJ1-1	SVVTRGFRTEAF
TRBV9	TRBJ2-2	ASTISGGYTGELF
TRBV27	TRBJ1-2	ASGTGSYGYT
TRBV5-4	TRBJ1-1	ASSSYQGALNTEAF
TRBV6-6	TRBJ2-5	ASTQGTLGETQY
TRBV24-1	TRBJ2-4	ATSAAGYIQY
TRBV4-1	TRBJ1-2	ASSQQEIANYGYT
TRBV27	TRBJ2-2	ASSLSLAAGELF
TRBV2	TRBJ1-2	ASSAGGYGYT
TRBV6-2/TRBV6-3	TRBJ1-3	ASSLPGQASGNTIY
TRBV19	TRBJ1-1	ASSIDRVWTASSTEAF
TRBV27	TRBJ1-6	ASSLEGQPVTSPLH
TRBV29-1	TRBJ1-2	SVEVGQGHGYT
TRBV6-4	TRBJ1-3	ASRTGRSSSGNTIY
TRBV10-3	TRBJ2-6	AISEGTLSSASSGANVLT
TRBV30	TRBJ1-5	AWSRDWNSNQPQH
TRBV5-4	TRBJ1-2	ASREGGKVSNYGYT
TRBV19	TRBJ1-6	ASSIGRDSPLH
TRBV7-2	TRBJ2-2	ASSFERGGSGELF
TRBV27	TRBJ1-2	ASSLAGSSVGGYT
TRBV3-1/TRBV3-2	TRBJ1-6	ASGQLASVGSYNSPLH
TRBV7-2	TRBJ2-6	ASSLATGVSRSGANVLT
TRBV9	TRBJ1-1	ASSGQGYTEAF
TRBV4-1	TRBJ2-1	ASSQETGGPRNEQF
TRBV13	TRBJ2-3	ASSFRGTDTQY
TRBV7-9	TRBJ2-5	ASSLVSEQETQY
TRBV7-2	TRBJ1-2	ASSSGTGGGYGYT
TRBV19	TRBJ1-6	ASRGGNILSDSPLH